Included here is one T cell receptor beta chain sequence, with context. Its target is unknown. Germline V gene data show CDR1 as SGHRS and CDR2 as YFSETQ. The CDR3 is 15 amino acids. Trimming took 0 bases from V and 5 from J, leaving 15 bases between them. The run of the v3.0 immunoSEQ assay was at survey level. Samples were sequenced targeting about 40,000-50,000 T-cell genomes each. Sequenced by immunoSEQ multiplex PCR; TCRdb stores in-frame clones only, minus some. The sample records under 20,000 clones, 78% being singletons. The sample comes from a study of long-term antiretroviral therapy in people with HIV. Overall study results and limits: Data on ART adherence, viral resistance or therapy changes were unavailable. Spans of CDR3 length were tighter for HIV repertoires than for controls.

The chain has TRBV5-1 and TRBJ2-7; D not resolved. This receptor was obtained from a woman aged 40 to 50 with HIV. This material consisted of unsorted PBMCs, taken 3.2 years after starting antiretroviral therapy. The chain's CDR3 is CASSLEGTVGHEQYF. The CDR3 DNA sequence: TGCGCCAGCAGCTTGGAGGGAACTGTCGGCCACGAGCAGTACTTC. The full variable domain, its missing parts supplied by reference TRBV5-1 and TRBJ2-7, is KAGVTQTPRYLIKTRGQQVTLSCSPISGHRSVSWYQQTPGQGLQFLFEYFSETQRNKGNFPGRFSGRQFSNSRSEMNVSTLELGDSALYLCASSLEGTVGHEQYFGPGTRLTVT.